This T cell receptor (beta chain) came from a study of regulatory T cells in long-lasting Graves disease. CDR3 length: 14 amino acids. V lost 6 bases to trimming and J lost 3 bases, with 15 bases between them. The germline gives CDR1 DFQATT, CDR2 SNEGSKA (reference sequence). Researchers made TCR beta libraries by using iRepertoire HTBI primers and running Arm-PCR on CDR3 regions. TCRdb re-called the multiplex PCR reads with MiXCR, one entry per CDR3 protein. The sample records approximately 390,000 distinct CDR3 sequences, 15% to 20% being singletons. General study results and limits: It was possible that the small sample size reduced accuracy. Between persistent patients, 2,500 to 3,500 public clonotypes were shared, exceeding the 900 to 1,000 shared between new patients.

Stated time point: newly diagnosed GD, antithyroid drugs for less than 3 months. After RNA was extracted from PBMCs, the TCR library was made from it. This clonotype was seen many times. Antigen unknown. The sample was also linked to a second study, of T cells in Graves' hyperthyroidism and ophthalmopathy. That publication notes: The TCR CDR3 was amplified in a first-round RT-PCR using the HTBI primer set. Ophthalmopathy prediction by the model preceded onset by a median 6.5 months.

The rearrangement uses TRBV20-1 and TRBJ2-1; a weak D match, TRBD2 (7 bases). This clonotype originated in a woman aged 18-29 years with Graves disease. Here the sequenced sample was peripheral blood mononuclear cells (PBMCs), taken at new diagnosis, from a patient treated with antithyroid drugs. The CDR3 spells CSAEGGGYYNEQFF. CDR3 sequence (DNA): TGCAGTGCCGAGGGGGGGGGTTACTACAATGAGCAGTTCTTC.